This is a list of T cell receptor beta chains from one sample in a study of CD8 T cells in Susac syndrome. Each CDR3 protein is one row after TCRdb ran MiXCR on the immunoSEQ multiplex PCR reads. The table shows some 400,000 distinct CDR3 sequences, with 75% to 90% occurring only once. The sequencing input was CD8+ T cells from PBMCs. The receptors derive from a human donor with multiple sclerosis. Both conserved end residues are part of each CDR3. The D gene is left open where the match is weak. Clone size appears in some rows only: once, few, many, or a class for an expanded clone.

j_gene | v_gene | abundance | d_gene | CDR3nt | CDR3aa
TRBJ2-1 | TRBV7-6 | - | - | TGTGCCAGCAGACCACTCGGGGTAAATGAGCAGTTCTTC | CASRPLGVNEQFF
TRBJ2-2 | TRBV5-1 | - | - | TGCGCCAGCAGCTTTTTTTCCGGTGCGAACACCGGGGAGCTGTTTTTT | CASSFFSGANTGELFF
TRBJ2-2 | TRBV29-1 | - | TRBD1 | TGCAGCGCACAGGGGAACCCCGGGGAGCTGTTTTTT | CSAQGNPGELFF
TRBJ2-7 | TRBV11-1 | - | - | TGTGCCAGCAGCTTTAATTCAGGGCTCGGGCCGGAACGTGGGCAGTACTTC | CASSFNSGLGPERGQYF
TRBJ2-7 | TRBV29-1 | - | - | TGCAGCGTTATCTCAGGGCCCTACGAGCAGTACTTC | CSVISGPYEQYF
TRBJ1-5 | TRBV12-3/TRBV12-4 | - | - | TGTGCCAGCAGACCCCGGGGTACAAATCAGCCCCAGCATTTT | CASRPRGTNQPQHF
TRBJ2-7 | TRBV7-8 | - | - | TGTGCCAGCAGCCAAATCCCCTACGAGCAGTACTTC | CASSQIPYEQYF
TRBJ2-1 | TRBV27 | - | TRBD2 | TGTGCCAGCGGTCTTAGCGGGAGGAATGAGCAGTTCTTC | CASGLSGRNEQFF
TRBJ2-1 | TRBV11-3 | - | - | TGTGCCAGCAGCTTAGTCCGGGGGAATGAGCAGTTCTTC | CASSLVRGNEQFF
TRBJ1-3 | TRBV4-1 | - | - | TGCGCCAGCAGCCAACTATTGGGTGGAAACACCATATATTTT | CASSQLLGGNTIYF
TRBJ1-2 | TRBV2 | once | - | TGTGCCAGCAGATCTGGGACTGCCTATGGCTACACCTTC | CASRSGTAYGYTF
TRBJ2-7 | TRBV11-2 | - | TRBD1 | TGTGCCAGCAGCTCGAAGATACAGGGGGAGATAACCTACGAGCAGTACTTC | CASSSKIQGEITYEQYF
TRBJ1-2 | TRBV13 | - | TRBD1 | TGTGCCAGCAGCGCTAGAGGGACAGGGTATGGCTACACCTTC | CASSARGTGYGYTF
TRBJ1-5 | TRBV19 | - | - | TGTGCCAGTAGTATAGTAGGACAGCCCCAGCATTTT | CASSIVGQPQHF
TRBJ1-1 | TRBV30 | - | - | TGTGCCTGGACCCCCGACGGTAACACTGAAGCTTTCTTT | CAWTPDGNTEAFF
TRBJ2-1 | TRBV5-1 | once | - | TGCGCCAGCAGCTTTATAAGCGATGAGCAGTTCTTC | CASSFISDEQFF
TRBJ1-5 | TRBV2 | few | TRBD1 | TGTGCCAGCAGTGAAGGACAGGGCTTAAATCAGCCCCAGCATTTT | CASSEGQGLNQPQHF
TRBJ1-3 | TRBV4-1 | - | - | TGCGCCAGCAGCCAAGATGAGGGCTCTGGAAACACCATATATTTT | CASSQDEGSGNTIYF
TRBJ1-1 | TRBV19 | - | TRBD1 | TGTGCCACCGGGACAGATTTGAACACTGAAGCTTTCTTT | CATGTDLNTEAFF
TRBJ2-7 | TRBV5-5 | - | TRBD2 | TGTGCCAGCAGCTTGTTTCTAGCGGGATACGAGCAGTACTTC | CASSLFLAGYEQYF
TRBJ2-4 | TRBV5-1 | - | TRBD1 | TGCGCCAGCGTTGGGCCGTTTTCAGCACAGGGGGTCGAGGGCAAAAACATTCAGTACTTC | CASVGPFSAQGVEGKNIQYF
TRBJ2-1 | TRBV28 | - | TRBD2 | TGTGCCAGCAGCCCAGCGGGACCTACCTACAATGAGCAGTTCTTC | CASSPAGPTYNEQFF
TRBJ2-7 | TRBV3-1 | - | - | TGTGCCAGCACACCCAGCCTAGGGGAGCAGTACTTC | CASTPSLGEQYF
TRBJ2-7 | TRBV2 | - | - | TGTGCCAGCAGTGAAGGGGCGGTTACCACCTACGAGCAGTACTTC | CASSEGAVTTYEQYF
TRBJ2-1 | TRBV29-1 | - | TRBD2 | TGCAGCGTGGGGGGACTAGCGGATTACAATGAGCAGTTCTTC | CSVGGLADYNEQFF
TRBJ2-1 | TRBV28 | - | TRBD1 | TGTGCCAGCAGTACTCCCAGGGGGATAGGCAATGAGCAGTTCTTC | CASSTPRGIGNEQFF
TRBJ2-7 | TRBV6-5 | - | - | TGTGCCAGCAGTTCAGGTCCCGGCCGAGGCCACGAGCAGTACTTC | CASSSGPGRGHEQYF
TRBJ2-7 | TRBV29-1 | - | - | TGCAGCGTTAGCGCTCCAGGGTCCTACGAGCAGTACTTC | CSVSAPGSYEQYF
TRBJ1-2 | TRBV2 | - | - | TGTGCCAGCAGTGACGCGATATATGGCTACACCTTC | CASSDAIYGYTF
TRBJ2-7 | TRBV6-2/TRBV6-3 | - | TRBD1 | TGTGCCAGCAGTTACTCTCACGCCGGGACAGACATTTTCTACGAGCAGTACTTC | CASSYSHAGTDIFYEQYF
TRBJ1-2 | TRBV30 | - | TRBD1 | TGTGCCTGGAGCAGGGCTCAGGGGGACCTCTATGGCTACACCTTC | CAWSRAQGDLYGYTF
TRBJ2-1 | TRBV4-1 | once | - | TGCGCCAGCAGCCCCCGTTCCGAGGCGAATGAGCAGTTCTTC | CASSPRSEANEQFF
TRBJ1-1 | TRBV28 | - | - | TGTGCCAGCAGTTTATCTCAGGGATACACTGAAGCTTTCTTT | CASSLSQGYTEAFF
TRBJ2-7 | TRBV27 | few | TRBD1 | TGTGCCAGCACAGGGGGCTTTAGTGAAGAGCAGTACTTC | CASTGGFSEEQYF
TRBJ2-1 | TRBV5-1 | - | - | TGCGCCAGCAGCTTGGTGGCTAGCCCCGATGAGCAGTTCTTC | CASSLVASPDEQFF
TRBJ1-2 | TRBV15 | - | TRBD1 | TGTGCCACCAGCAGAGATTTCCTATCTTCAGGGGGTGATCCTCAAGGGGATGGCTACACCTTC | CATSRDFLSSGGDPQGDGYTF
TRBJ2-7 | TRBV27 | - | - | TGTGCCAGCAGTTTATCGCCCGCCGACAGTTACTACGAGCAGTACTTC | CASSLSPADSYYEQYF
TRBJ2-7 | TRBV5-4 | - | - | TGTGCCAGCAGCTTGTGGGGACAAGCACCCTACGAGCAGTACTTC | CASSLWGQAPYEQYF
TRBJ2-3 | TRBV12-3/TRBV12-4 | - | TRBD2 | TGTGCCAGCAGAACACTAGCGGGGGGGCCTAGTGATACGCAGTATTTT | CASRTLAGGPSDTQYF
TRBJ1-5 | TRBV24-1 | - | TRBD1 | TGTGCCACCAGGGAATCGACAGGGGAGGACAATCAGCCCCAGCATTTT | CATRESTGEDNQPQHF
TRBJ2-7 | TRBV27 | - | TRBD1 | TGTGCCAGCAGTTTAGGACAGGGAGACGCCTACGAGCAGTACTTC | CASSLGQGDAYEQYF
TRBJ2-7 | TRBV12-5 | - | TRBD2 | TGTGCTAGTGGTTTGGAAGTCTTTGCGGGGGACTCCTACGAGCAGTACTTC | CASGLEVFAGDSYEQYF
TRBJ2-7 | TRBV28 | - | - | TGTGCCAGCAGTTTGGGTATTGGAACAGAAGCCTACGAGCAGTACTTC | CASSLGIGTEAYEQYF
TRBJ1-1 | TRBV27 | - | - | TGTGCCAGCAGCTCCGGACTGGGGAGGATTGGCACTGAAGCTTTCTTT | CASSSGLGRIGTEAFF
TRBJ2-7 | TRBV30 | - | - | TGTGCCTGGAGTCCCGGGTACGAGCAGTACTTC | CAWSPGYEQYF
TRBJ1-2 | TRBV5-1 | - | TRBD1 | TGCGCCAGCAGATCAACAGGGGTGGACTATGGCTACACCTTC | CASRSTGVDYGYTF
TRBJ1-2 | TRBV27 | - | - | TGTGCCAGCAGTTCCCCCCTGAGCGGGTATGGCTACACCTTC | CASSSPLSGYGYTF
TRBJ1-1 | TRBV6-5 | - | - | TGTGCCAGCAGTTACTCTATGACAGGCATCACTGAAGCTTTCTTT | CASSYSMTGITEAFF
TRBJ1-3 | TRBV2 | once | - | TGTGCCAGCAGGACGATTTTTCAGACACTCTCTGGAAACACCATATATTTT | CASRTIFQTLSGNTIYF
TRBJ1-1 | TRBV19 | - | - | TGTGCCAGTCCGCCGGGCCACCCTAAGAACACTGAAGCTTTCTTT | CASPPGHPKNTEAFF